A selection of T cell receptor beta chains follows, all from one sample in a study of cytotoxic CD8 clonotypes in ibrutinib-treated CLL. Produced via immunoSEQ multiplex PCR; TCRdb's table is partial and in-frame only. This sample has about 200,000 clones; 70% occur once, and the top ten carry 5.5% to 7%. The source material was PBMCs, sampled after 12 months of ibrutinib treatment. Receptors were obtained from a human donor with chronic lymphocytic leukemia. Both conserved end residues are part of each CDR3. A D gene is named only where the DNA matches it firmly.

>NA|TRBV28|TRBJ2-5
CASSFLSYQETQYF
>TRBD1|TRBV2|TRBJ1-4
CATPTGGGEKLFF
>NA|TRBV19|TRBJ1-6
CASSKQDSPLHF
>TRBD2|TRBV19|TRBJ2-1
CASSMFRSPTSTTEQFF
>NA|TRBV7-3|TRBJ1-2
CASTRRMGYGYTF
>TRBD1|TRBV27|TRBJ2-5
CASSSYLTGGLETQYF
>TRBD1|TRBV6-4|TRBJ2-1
CASPRRTGWNEQFF
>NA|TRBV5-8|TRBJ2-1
CASSLYLNNEQFF
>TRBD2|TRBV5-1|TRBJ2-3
CASKNSGGTFTDTQYF
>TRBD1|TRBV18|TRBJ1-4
CASSPPFKGQGGEKLFF
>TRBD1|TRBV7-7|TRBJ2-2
CASSSGSSHDRVNTGELFF
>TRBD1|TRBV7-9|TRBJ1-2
CASNDGTAGYTF
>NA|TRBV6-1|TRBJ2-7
CATRTDPLPEQYF
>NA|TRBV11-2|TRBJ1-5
CASSLAPDQPQHF
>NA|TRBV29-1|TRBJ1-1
CSVVGELGAFF
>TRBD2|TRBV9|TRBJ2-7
CASSAGLAGLTSYEQYF
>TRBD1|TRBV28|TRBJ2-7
CASRTPGQGDYEQYF